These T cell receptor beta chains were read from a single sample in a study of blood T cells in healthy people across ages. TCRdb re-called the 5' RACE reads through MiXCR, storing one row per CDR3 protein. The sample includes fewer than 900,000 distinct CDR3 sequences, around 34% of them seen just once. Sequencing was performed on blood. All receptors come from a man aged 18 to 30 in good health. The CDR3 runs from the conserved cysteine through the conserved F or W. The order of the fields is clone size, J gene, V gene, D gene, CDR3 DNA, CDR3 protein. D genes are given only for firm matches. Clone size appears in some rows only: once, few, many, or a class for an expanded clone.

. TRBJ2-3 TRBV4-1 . TGCGCCAGCAGCCACTTGTTCGATACGCAGTATTTT CASSHLFDTQYF
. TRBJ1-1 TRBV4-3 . TGCGCCAGCAGCCAAGATCTAAGGAGTATCCTGAAAGAAGCTTTCTTT CASSQDLRSILKEAFF
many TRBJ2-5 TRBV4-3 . TGCGCCAGCAGTCCGGGGACCTCCTTTGATGGAGAGACCCAGTACTTC CASSPGTSFDGETQYF
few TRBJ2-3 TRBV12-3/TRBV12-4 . TGTGCCAGCAGTGTGAGGGGCGCCCCCCCTACGCAGTATTTT CASSVRGAPPTQYF
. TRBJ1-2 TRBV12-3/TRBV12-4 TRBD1 TGTGCCAGCAGTCCGCCCGATAGGAGGGTGCTAGGGGGCAGCTATGGCTACACCTTC CASSPPDRRVLGGSYGYTF
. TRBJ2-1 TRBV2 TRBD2 TGTGCCAGCGTCGGTAGCGGGGGGCCATACTCCTACAATGAGCAGTTCTTC CASVGSGGPYSYNEQFF
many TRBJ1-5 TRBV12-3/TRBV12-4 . TGTGCCAGCAGTTTCGGGGGAATCAATCAGCCCCAGCATTTT CASSFGGINQPQHF
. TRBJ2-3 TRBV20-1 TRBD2 TGCAGTGCCGGGGAAGCTAGCGGTTACACAGATACGCAGTATTTT CSAGEASGYTDTQYF
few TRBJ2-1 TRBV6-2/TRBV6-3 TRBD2 TGTGCCAGCACCCCACGGCTAGCGGGGGGTCCCAGCTCCTACAATGAGCAGTTCTTC CASTPRLAGGPSSYNEQFF
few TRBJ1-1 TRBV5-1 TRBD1 TGCGCCAGCAGCCCGGACAGGGAGGGAAAGGCTTTCTTT CASSPDREGKAFF
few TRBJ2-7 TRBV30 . TGTGCCTGGAGATCCAGGAGCTCCTACGAGCAGTACTTC CAWRSRSSYEQYF
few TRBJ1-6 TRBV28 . TGTGCCAGCAGTTCCAGACAGACGACTAATTCACCCCTCCACTTT CASSSRQTTNSPLHF
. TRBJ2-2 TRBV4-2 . TGTGCCAGCAGCCAAGAGGGAACGGACACCGGGGAGCTGTTTTTT CASSQEGTDTGELFF
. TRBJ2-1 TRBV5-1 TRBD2 TGCGCCAGCAGCTGGGGACTAGCTCCGGGTGAGCAGTTCTTC CASSWGLAPGEQFF
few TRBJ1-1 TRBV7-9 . TGTGCCAGCCAAGGGGATTTTATGAACACTGAAGCTTTCTTT CASQGDFMNTEAFF
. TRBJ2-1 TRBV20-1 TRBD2 TGCAGTGCTGTTAGCGGGATTCCTTCCTACAATGAGCAGTTCTTC CSAVSGIPSYNEQFF
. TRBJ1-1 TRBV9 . TGTGCCAGCAGCCCCTTTGGGGGGAACACTGAAGCTTTCTTT CASSPFGGNTEAFF
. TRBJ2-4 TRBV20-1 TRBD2 TGCAGTGCTAGAGAGGGACTAGCGGGAGACAAAAACATTCAGTACTTC CSAREGLAGDKNIQYF
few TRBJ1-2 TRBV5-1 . TGCGCCAGCAGCTTGGATAAAGCTTGGAGGATAGGTGACCGAAACTATGGCTACACCTTC CASSLDKAWRIGDRNYGYTF
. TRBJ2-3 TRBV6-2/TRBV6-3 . TGTGCCAGCAGCGGCCCGGGACACACGAGAACGGATACGCAGTATTTT CASSGPGHTRTDTQYF
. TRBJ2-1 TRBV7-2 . TGTGCCAGCAGCTATGGGGGGGCGACCTACAATGAGCAGTTCTTC CASSYGGATYNEQFF
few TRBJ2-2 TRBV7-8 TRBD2 TGTGCCAGCAGCTTAGTGTATGGGGGGGACCCTTACGCGAACACCGGGGAGCTGTTTTTT CASSLVYGGDPYANTGELFF
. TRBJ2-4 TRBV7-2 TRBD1 TGTGCCAGCAGCTTAGCGAGGGGGCGCGGTCACATTCAGTACTTC CASSLARGRGHIQYF
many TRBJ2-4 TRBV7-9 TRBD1 TGTGCCAGCAGCTTACGGGGACAGGGACCCGTACTAGCCAAAAACATTCAGTACTTC CASSLRGQGPVLAKNIQYF